The clone carrying this TCR beta chain was counted at least ten times. As yet, its antigen is unknown. TCRdb re-analysed the 5' RACE reads in MiXCR, keeping a single row per CDR3 protein. The table lists roughly 470,000 distinct CDR3 sequences, roughly a quarter of them singletons. The sample comes from a study of CD8 T cells in ankylosing spondylitis. Study results and caveats: Blood of patients with ankylosing spondylitis appeared to be characterized by a TCR beta motif of several highly homologous variants.

The V and J ends lost 6 bases and 3 bases respectively, with 3 bases between them. This CDR3 is 11 amino acids long. Germline-derived CDR1 and CDR2 are SGHTA and FQGNSA. The specimen was blood, either unsorted or a sorted T cell fraction (not recorded which). The sequence was collected from a male donor with ankylosing spondylitis. The chain links TRBV7-2 to TRBJ2-1; D is undetermined. This CDR3 is CASSYYNEQFF. The CDR3 region has the DNA TGTGCCAGCAGTTACTACAATGAGCAGTTCTTC.